In this sample, the clone carrying this TCR beta chain turned up a few times. The sample originates from a study of CD8+CD57+ T cells in acquired aplastic anemia. TCR beta VDJ and CDR3 profiling used genomic DNA as template. In TCRdb, the reads were re-called with MiXCR into one record per CDR3 protein. The repertoire holds about 420,000 distinct CDR3 sequences, with 55% to 70% as singletons. Germline V gene lookup returns CDR1 SNHLY and CDR2 FYNNEI. V lost 0 bases to trimming and J lost 4 bases, with 9 bases between them. The CDR3 consists of 14 residues. The chain is built from TRBV2 and TRBJ1-1, with D tentatively TRBD1 (5 bases). Source material: sorted CD4+, CD8+, or CD8+CD57+ T cells (not recorded which) from PBMCs. The sequence came from a human donor in good health, serving as a control. The CDR3 is CASSEAQGPTEAFF. The CDR3 bases are TGTGCCAGCAGTGAAGCCCAGGGTCCCACTGAAGCTTTCTTT.